Below, 32 T cell receptor beta chains from the same sample are listed, as sequenced in a study of vaccination effects on CD4 cells after COVID-19. Antigen-specific CD4+ T cells were expanded (with viral peptide pools) by the ViraFEST assay ahead of sequencing. Between days 9 and 11 of culture, CD4+ T cells were separated out. Participants got two doses of BNT162b2 or mRNA-1273 vaccine. Here immunoSEQ multiplex PCR was the method, and the copy in TCRdb shows in-frame clones only, minus some. The sample has over 80,000 clones, roughly 80% seen once. These receptors have no identified antigens. Specimen: CD4+ T cells from PBMCs cultured with HCoV-OC43 spike peptides, collected after COVID-19 vaccination. Regarding subset: HCoV-OC43 spike overlapping peptide pool stimulation. These receptors came from a human donor who received a COVID-19 vaccine.

The gene calls are TRBV6-5 and TRBJ1-1; a weak D match, TRBD1 (6 bases). Trimming removed 7 bases from V and 4 bases from J, with 13 bases in between. Looked up from germline, CDR1 is MNHEY and CDR2 is SVGAGI. This CDR3 is 13 amino acids long. CDR3 in amino acids: CASTLQGGTEAFF. For the CDR3, the DNA is TGTGCCAGCACTTTACAGGGAGGCACTGAAGCTTTCTTT.

This chain links TRBV7-2 with TRBJ1-2, with 9 bases that match TRBD1. Germline trimming cut 10 bases from V and 2 bases from J; bases unmatched to any gene: 8. The germline CDR1 and CDR2 sequences are SGHTA and FQGNSA. CDR3 length: 14 amino acids. DNA for the CDR3: TGTGCCACAGCGATTACAGGGGGCAACTATGGCTACACCTTC. Protein product: CATAITGGNYGYTF.

This rearrangement joins TRBV11-2 to TRBJ2-2; D unresolved. V was pared by 6 bases and J by 4 bases, with 3 bases between. Germline V gene sequence: CDR1 SGHAT, CDR2 FQNNGV. The CDR3 length is 11 residues. CDR3 coding DNA: TGTGCCAGCAGTTCCACCGGGGAGCTGTTTTTT. Translation gives CASSSTGELFF.

This sequence joins TRBV2 and TRBJ2-7; D remains ambiguous. The V gene's germline CDR1 is SNHLY and CDR2 FYNNEI. V was clipped by 5 bases and J by 3 bases, with 11 bases between them. The CDR3 extends over 13 amino acids. CDR3 bases: TGTGCCAGCAGTTTAGGGATTTTCTACGAGCAGTACGTC. It encodes CASSLGIFYEQYV.

V gene TRBV5-1 combines with J gene TRBJ1-1; no reliable D call. Germline V gene lookup returns CDR1 SGHRS and CDR2 YFSETQ. This CDR3 is 13 amino acids long. Trimming left V 1 base short and J 1 base short, with 5 bases between. The CDR3 DNA is TGCGCCAGCAGCTTGAACACGAACACTGAAGCTTTCTTT. Translated: CASSLNTNTEAFF.

This chain uses TRBV6-5 with TRBJ2-3; TRBD2 aligns across 8 bases. Germline lookup yields CDR1 MNHEY and CDR2 SVGAGI. The junction had 14 bases not matched to a gene; V was cut back by 11 bases and J by 7 bases. This CDR3 is built from 14 residues. For the CDR3, the DNA is TGTGCCTTATACTTAGGGTCGGGGGGGAATACGCAGTATTTT. This encodes CALYLGSGGNTQYF.

J is TRBJ1-5 and V is TRBV7-2, with TRBD1 matching over 8 bases. Germline loops: CDR1 SGHTA, CDR2 FQGNSA. The CDR3 is made up of 15 amino acids. Unmatched junction bases numbered 8, after V lost 4 bases and J lost 6 bases. CDR3 sequence (DNA): TGTGCCAGCAGCTCCGGACAGGGAGGGATTCAGCCCCAGCATTTT. It codes for CASSSGQGGIQPQHF.

V usage is TRBV7-3 and J usage is TRBJ2-5, with D perhaps being TRBD1 or TRBD2 (6 bases each). The CDR3 loop spans 15 amino acids. Germline values: CDR1 SGHTA, CDR2 FQGTGA. Trimming stripped 6 bases from V and 4 bases from J, with 18 bases between. The CDR3 loop is CASRRTGALLETQYF. CDR3 in DNA: TGTGCCAGCAGAAGAACGGGGGCCTTGTTAGAGACCCAGTACTTC.

J is TRBJ2-7 and V is TRBV18; the match to TRBD1 covers 9 bases. V gave up 3 bases and J gave up 6 bases; unmatched junction bases: 9. This CDR3 is 15 amino acids long. Germline V CDR1 and CDR2: KGHSH, LQKENI. CDR3 loop: CASSPSGTGIGEQYV. DNA for the CDR3: TGTGCCAGCTCACCGTCAGGGACAGGGATCGGCGAGCAGTACGTC.

J is TRBJ2-7 and V is TRBV5-1; the D gene is possibly TRBD1 (5 bases). The V and J ends lost 0 bases and 3 bases respectively, with 13 bases between them. Germline CDR1 is SGHRS and CDR2 is YFSETQ. The CDR3 runs 15 residues. In DNA, the CDR3 is TGCGCCAGCAGCTTGGACCCTGACAGCCTCTACGAGCAGTACGTC. Amino acids: CASSLDPDSLYEQYV.

The chain links TRBV7-2 to TRBJ2-1, with 9 bases fitting TRBD1. Germline assignment: CDR1 SGHTA and CDR2 FQGNSA. CDR3 length: 15 residues. J was trimmed by 4 bases and V by 1 base; bases with no gene match: 2. As DNA, the CDR3 is TGTGCCAGCAGCTTAGTGACAGGGGGGTACAATGAGCAGTTCTTC. As protein: CASSLVTGGYNEQFF.

The chain is built from TRBV27 and TRBJ1-2; D ambiguous. Germline V CDR1 and CDR2: MNHEY, SMNVEV (reference sequence). The CDR3 is 13 residues long. Trimming shortened V by 2 bases and J by 8 bases, and 12 bases separated the two germline ends. The CDR3 DNA sequence: TGTGCCAGCAGTTTACGGACGGAGGGCGGCTACACCTTC. Amino acids: CASSLRTEGGYTF.

This clone was seen once. This sequence joins TRBV27 and TRBJ1-6; the D is unclear. Trimming took off 6 bases at V and 7 bases at J, with 13 bases between the two ends. Looked up from germline, CDR1 is MNHEY and CDR2 is SMNVEV (reference sequence). The CDR3 loop spans 14 amino acids. CDR3 nucleotides: TGTGCCAGCAGCCCCCGGACCCGGAATTCACCCCTCCACTTT. Protein product: CASSPRTRNSPLHF.

The V call is TRBV11-2, the J call TRBJ2-5; 7 nucleotides line up with TRBD2. This CDR3 is built from 13 residues. Trimming at V came to 6 bases and at J to 2 bases, leaving 3 bases not matched to a gene. Germline V gene lookup returns CDR1 SGHAT and CDR2 FQNNGV. The CDR3 nucleotides are TGTGCCAGCAGGGGACTACTGCAAGAGACCCAGTACTTC. Amino acid sequence: CASRGLLQETQYF.

This sequence joins TRBV9 and TRBJ1-2; D remains unclear. Germline assignment: CDR1 SGDLS and CDR2 YYNGEE. The CDR3 consists of 12 residues. V was clipped by 3 bases and J by 6 bases, with 9 bases between them. The CDR3 DNA follows: TGTGCCAGCAGCGGGTCCCGGGATGGCTACACCTTC. As protein: CASSGSRDGYTF.

The rearrangement joins TRBV6-5 to TRBJ2-7, with D possibly TRBD2 on 6 matching bases. The CDR3 length is 11 residues. V was shortened by 9 bases and J by 3 bases, with 9 bases between the two germline ends. Germline CDR1 is MNHEY and CDR2 is SVGAGI. CDR3 DNA: TGTGCCAGGAGAGCGGGCTACGAGCAGTACGTC. Protein sequence: CARRAGYEQYV.

This clone was seen only once. The rearrangement links TRBV7-9 to TRBJ1-2; no clear D. Per the germline V gene, CDR1 is SEHNR and CDR2 is FQNEAQ (reference sequence). The CDR3 runs to 11 residues. Trimming took 3 bases from V and 8 from J, leaving 7 bases between them. DNA of the CDR3: TGTGCCAGCAGCTTGTTTGGCGGCTACACCTTC. Amino acid sequence: CASSLFGGYTF.

CDR3 residues: CASSYSSGEMETQYF. The CDR3 region has the DNA TGTGCCAGCAGTTACTCGAGCGGGGAAATGGAGACCCAGTACTTC. This chain connects TRBV6-6 to TRBJ2-5; TRBD2 aligns across 7 bases. The CDR3 covers 15 residues. CDR1 is MNHNY, CDR2 SVGAGI, per germline (reference sequence). V lost 0 bases and J lost 5; bases outside the gene matches: 6.

The chain is built from TRBV18 and TRBJ2-6, with D perhaps TRBD1 or TRBD2 (5 bases each). V lost 3 bases and J lost 0, with 12 bases in between. The CDR3 sequence is 17 residues long. Germline V gene data show CDR1 as KGHSH and CDR2 as LQKENI. The chain's CDR3 is CASSPGTVSSGANVLTF. As DNA, the CDR3 is TGTGCCAGCTCACCCGGGACCGTGAGCTCTGGGGCCAACGTCCTGACTTTC. The full variable domain, with the rest looked up from reference TRBV18 and TRBJ2-6, is NAGVMQNPRHLVRRRGQEARLRCSPMKGHSHVYWYRQLPEEGLKFMVYLQKENIIDESGMPKERFSAEFPKEGPSILRIQQVVRGDSAAYFCASSPGTVSSGANVLTFGAGSRLTVL.

The V and J genes are TRBV7-2 and TRBJ1-2, with D hard to call. Looked up from germline, CDR1 is SGHTA and CDR2 is FQGNSA. V was shortened by 0 bases and J by 2 bases, with 7 bases between the two germline ends. The CDR3 covers 14 residues. The chain's CDR3 is CASSLASENYGYTF. CDR3 in DNA: TGTGCCAGCAGCTTAGCGTCCGAAAACTATGGCTACACCTTC.

This chain joins TRBV19 and TRBJ1-6, with 7 nucleotides matching TRBD1. Per the germline V gene, CDR1 is LNHDA and CDR2 is SQIVND (reference sequence). The CDR3 extends over 14 amino acids. After removal of 5 bases from V and 9 bases from J, the junction contained 7 bases not matched to a gene. This CDR3 reads CASSLTGPVSPLHF. The CDR3 DNA reads TGTGCCAGTAGTCTGACAGGGCCGGTTTCACCCCTCCACTTT.

The chain joins TRBV24-1 to TRBJ1-2; 8 bases are shared with TRBD1. V was clipped by 6 bases and J by 8 bases; unmatched bases: 4. This CDR3 has 12 residues. The germline V gene has CDR1 KGHDR and CDR2 SFDVKD. The CDR3 nucleotides read TGTGCCACCAGTCAGGGGGCGCGGGGCTACACCTTC. The encoded protein is CATSQGARGYTF.

The CDR3 is CASSSGTSHRETQYF. As DNA, the CDR3 is TGTGCCAGCAGCTCCGGGACTAGTCACAGGGAGACCCAGTACTTC. The chain joins TRBV7-6 to TRBJ2-5, with 8 nucleotides matching TRBD2. Germline CDR1 is SGHVS and CDR2 is FNYEAQ. The length of the CDR3 is 15 residues. V lost 4 bases and J lost 5; bases outside the gene matches: 9.

This rearrangement joins TRBV5-5 to TRBJ1-5; 8 bases match TRBD1. This CDR3 has 14 amino acids. The trim removed 3 bases at V and 4 bases at J, leaving 3 bases unmatched. Per germline, CDR1 SGHKS and CDR2 YYEKEE (reference sequence). The CDR3 reads CASSSGQGNQPQHF. The CDR3 DNA sequence: TGTGCCAGCAGCTCTGGACAGGGTAATCAGCCCCAGCATTTT.

This chain connects TRBV18 to TRBJ2-5; a weak D match, TRBD1 (5 bases). CDR3 length: 15 residues. The germline gives CDR1 KGHSH, CDR2 LQKENI. The V end was cut by 2 bases, the J end by 3 bases, with 13 bases between. CDR3: CASSPIQGREETQYF. The CDR3 nucleotides are TGTGCCAGCTCACCAATCCAGGGCCGCGAAGAGACCCAGTACTTC.

The chain employs TRBV19 and TRBJ1-5; TRBD1 matches 7 bases. From germline, CDR1 is LNHDA and CDR2 SQIVND (reference sequence). With 4 bases clipped from V and 1 base from J, the junction kept 1 base outside the gene matches. The CDR3 has 14 residues. CDR3: CASSNRGSNQPQHF. CDR3 DNA: TGTGCCAGTAGTAACAGGGGAAGCAATCAGCCCCAGCATTTT.

V gene TRBV24-1 combines with J gene TRBJ2-5, with D perhaps being TRBD1 or TRBD2 (7 bases each). The V end was cut by 12 bases, the J end by 2 bases, with 21 bases between. The CDR3 has 15 amino acids. Germline V gives CDR1 KGHDR, CDR2 SFDVKD. CDR3 nucleotide sequence: TGTGCCGCAGGGGGGGCCTCGGGTTATCAAGAGACCCAGTACTTC. Translating gives CAAGGASGYQETQYF.

The sample holds a few counts of this clone. The rearrangement joins TRBV20-1 to TRBJ2-7, with 7 nucleotides matching TRBD2. With V trimmed by 5 bases and J by 5 bases, 3 bases remained unmatched. Germline lookup yields CDR1 DFQATT and CDR2 SNEGSKA (reference sequence). This CDR3 comprises 11 residues. CDR3 coding DNA: TGCAGTGCTGAGCGGGGTAACGAGCAGTACGTC. Its translation is CSAERGNEQYV.

The chain joins TRBV5-4 to TRBJ1-1, with a weak D call TRBD1 (6 bases). Germline assignment: CDR1 SGHNT and CDR2 YYREEE (reference sequence). This CDR3 spans 15 amino acids. V was cut by 1 base and J by 1 base, with 11 bases left in between. The CDR3 DNA follows: TGTGCCAGCAGCTTGACCGGGACACCGAACACTGAAGCTTTCTTT. Translating it yields CASSLTGTPNTEAFF.

The chain has TRBV7-7 and TRBJ2-3; the D gene is possibly TRBD1 (6 bases). V lost 5 bases to trimming and J lost 2 bases, with 17 bases between them. This CDR3 contains 16 residues. Germline V gives CDR1 SSHAT, CDR2 FNYEAQ (reference sequence). CDR3 bases: TGTGCCAGCAGCCTCCTCCCGGGACAAGTCACAGATACGCAGTATTTT. Translating it yields CASSLLPGQVTDTQYF.

The chain links TRBV6-6 to TRBJ1-5; D is unresolved. The CDR3 extends over 16 amino acids. V was clipped by 6 bases and J by 0 bases, with 15 bases between them. Per germline, CDR1 MNHNY and CDR2 SVGAGI (reference sequence). The CDR3 spells CASSYPGMNSNQPQHF. CDR3 nucleotides: TGTGCCAGCAGCTACCCGGGGATGAATAGCAATCAGCCCCAGCATTTT.

The chain joins TRBV5-6 to TRBJ1-3, with unresolved D. The CDR3 contains 13 residues. CDR1 and CDR2 from the germline V gene are SGHDT and YYEEEE. The V gene lost 1 base and the J gene lost 1 base, with 3 bases spanning the gap. The CDR3 coding sequence is TGTGCCAGCAGCTTGTCTTCTGGAAACACCATATATTTT. This gives the protein CASSLSSGNTIYF.